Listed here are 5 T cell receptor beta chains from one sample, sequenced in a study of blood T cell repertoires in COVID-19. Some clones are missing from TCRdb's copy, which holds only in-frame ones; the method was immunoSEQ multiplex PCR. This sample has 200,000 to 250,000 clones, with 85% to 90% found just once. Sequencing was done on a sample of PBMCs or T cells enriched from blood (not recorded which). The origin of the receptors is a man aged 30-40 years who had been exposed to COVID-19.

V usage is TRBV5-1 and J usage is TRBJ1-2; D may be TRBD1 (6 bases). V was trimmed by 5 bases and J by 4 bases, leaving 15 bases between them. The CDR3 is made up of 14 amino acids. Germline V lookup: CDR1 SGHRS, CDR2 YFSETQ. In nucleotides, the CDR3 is TGCGCCAGCAGTTTGCTCCGGGACACCTATGGCTACACCTTC. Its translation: CASSLLRDTYGYTF.

CDR3 nucleotides: TGTGCCAGCAGTGAAGACAGGGGAACCTACGAGCAGTACTTC. Amino acids: CASSEDRGTYEQYF. The chain is built from TRBV6-1 and TRBJ2-7; 7 bases agree with TRBD1. Germline CDR1 reads MNHNS; CDR2 reads SASEGT. The CDR3 contains 14 residues. Trimming cost V 1 base and J 2 bases; bases outside gene matches: 2.

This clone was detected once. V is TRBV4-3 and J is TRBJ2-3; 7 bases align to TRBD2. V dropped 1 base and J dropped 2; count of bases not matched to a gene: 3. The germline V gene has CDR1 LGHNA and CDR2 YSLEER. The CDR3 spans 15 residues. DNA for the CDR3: TGCGCCAGCAGCCAAGCAGGGACTATCACAGATACGCAGTATTTT. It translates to CASSQAGTITDTQYF.

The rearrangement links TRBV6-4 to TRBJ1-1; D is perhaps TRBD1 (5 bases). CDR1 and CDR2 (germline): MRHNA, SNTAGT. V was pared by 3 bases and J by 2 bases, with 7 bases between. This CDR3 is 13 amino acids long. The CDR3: CASSEGVNTEAFF. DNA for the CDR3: TGTGCCAGCAGTGAAGGGGTAAACACTGAAGCTTTCTTT.

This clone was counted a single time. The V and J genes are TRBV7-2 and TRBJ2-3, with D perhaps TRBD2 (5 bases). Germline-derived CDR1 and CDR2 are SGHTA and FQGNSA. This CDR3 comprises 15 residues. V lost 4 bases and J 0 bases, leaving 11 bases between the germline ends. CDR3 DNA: TGTGCCAGCAGCTCGGACGGGAAAAGCACAGATACGCAGTATTTT. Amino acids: CASSSDGKSTDTQYF.